Presented here are 2 T cell receptor beta chains from one specimen sequenced in a study of CD8 T cells in Susac syndrome. An amount of RNA that ranged from roughly 0.5 to 1 ug was reverse transcribed with random hexamers. TCRdb itself ran the immunoSEQ multiplex PCR reads through MiXCR, one entry per CDR3 protein. The table shows some 120,000 distinct CDR3 sequences, with 90% to 95% occurring only once. Specimen: CD4+ T cells from PBMCs. These receptor sequences come from a human donor in good health.

This chain links TRBV9 with TRBJ1-2, with TRBD1 matching 8 bases. This CDR3 is built from 14 residues. The trim removed 4 bases at V and 4 bases at J, leaving 6 bases unmatched. Germline V gives CDR1 SGDLS, CDR2 YYNGEE. The CDR3 reads CASSFSRGPYGYTF. The CDR3 DNA follows: TGTGCCAGCAGCTTCAGCAGGGGGCCCTATGGCTACACCTTC.

V and J are TRBV19 and TRBJ2-7; a possible D gene is TRBD2 (6 bases). The length of the CDR3 is 15 residues. Per germline, CDR1 LNHDA and CDR2 SQIVND (reference sequence). Trimming shortened V by 5 bases and J by 3 bases, and 17 bases separated the two germline ends. The CDR3 DNA follows: TGTGCCAGTAGTCGAACCGGGACTTCGAGCTACGAGCAGTACTTC. This codes for CASSRTGTSSYEQYF.